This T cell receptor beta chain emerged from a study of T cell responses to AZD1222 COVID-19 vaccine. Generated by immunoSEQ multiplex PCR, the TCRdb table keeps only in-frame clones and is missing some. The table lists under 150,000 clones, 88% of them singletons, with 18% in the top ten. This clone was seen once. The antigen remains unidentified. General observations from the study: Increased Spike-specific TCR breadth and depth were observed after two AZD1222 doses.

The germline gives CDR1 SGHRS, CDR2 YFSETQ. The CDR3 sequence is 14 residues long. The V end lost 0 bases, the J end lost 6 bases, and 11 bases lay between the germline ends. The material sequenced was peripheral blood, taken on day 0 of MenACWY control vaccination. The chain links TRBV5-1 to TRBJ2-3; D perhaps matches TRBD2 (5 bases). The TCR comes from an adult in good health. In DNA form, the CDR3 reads TGCGCCAGCAGCTTGGGGTACAGAGGGGATACGCAGTATTTT. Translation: CASSLGYRGDTQYF. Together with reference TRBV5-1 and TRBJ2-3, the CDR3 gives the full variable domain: KAGVTQTPRYLIKTRGQQVTLSCSPISGHRSVSWYQQTPGQGLQFLFEYFSETQRNKGNFPGRFSGRQFSNSRSEMNVSTLELGDSALYLCASSLGYRGDTQYFGPGTRLTVL.